The rows below give T cell receptor beta chains drawn from one sample of a study of T cells after somatic rescue of genetic block. The protocol was immunoSEQ multiplex PCR, while the TCRdb copy is restricted to in-frame clones and leaves out a portion. The table lists roughly 120,000 clones, 90% to 95% of them singletons, with over 1.1% in the top ten. The sequenced sample was peripheral blood mononuclear cells (PBMCs). These receptors originate from a woman aged 18-29 years. CDR3s include the opening cysteine and the closing phenylalanine or tryptophan. The D gene is left open where the match is weak. Size is omitted from some rows. Given values are once, few, many or a class for expanded clones.

j_call: TRBJ2-2; d_call: -; v_call: TRBV29-1; clone_size: -; cdr3_aa: CSADRNTGELFF; cdr3_nt: TGCAGCGCCGACAGGAACACCGGGGAGCTGTTTTTT
j_call: TRBJ1-2; d_call: -; v_call: TRBV6-5; clone_size: -; cdr3_aa: CASSYAAGEVYGYTF; cdr3_nt: TGTGCCAGCAGTTACGCGGCAGGGGAGGTCTATGGCTACACCTTC
j_call: TRBJ2-3; d_call: -; v_call: TRBV2; clone_size: -; cdr3_aa: CARGDSTDTQYF; cdr3_nt: TGTGCCAGAGGGGATAGCACAGATACGCAGTATTTT
j_call: TRBJ2-1; d_call: -; v_call: TRBV14; clone_size: -; cdr3_aa: CASSQEVDNEQFF; cdr3_nt: TGTGCCAGCAGCCAAGAGGTAGACAATGAGCAGTTCTTC
j_call: TRBJ2-7; d_call: -; v_call: TRBV9; clone_size: -; cdr3_aa: CASSVRSYEQYF; cdr3_nt: TGTGCCAGCAGCGTCCGAAGCTACGAGCAGTACTTC
j_call: TRBJ2-7; d_call: -; v_call: TRBV12-5; clone_size: -; cdr3_aa: CASGPEGYEQYF; cdr3_nt: TGTGCTAGTGGTCCAGAGGGCTACGAGCAGTACTTC
j_call: TRBJ1-1; d_call: -; v_call: TRBV7-9; clone_size: few; cdr3_aa: CASSVRQINTEAFF; cdr3_nt: TGTGCCAGCAGTGTAAGACAGATTAACACTGAAGCTTTCTTT
j_call: TRBJ1-1; d_call: TRBD1; v_call: TRBV11-3; clone_size: -; cdr3_aa: CASSPYGEGATEAFF; cdr3_nt: TGTGCCAGCAGCCCGTATGGGGAGGGGGCCACTGAAGCTTTCTTT
j_call: TRBJ1-1; d_call: -; v_call: TRBV5-1; clone_size: -; cdr3_aa: CASSLQGQDTEAFF; cdr3_nt: TGCGCCAGCAGCTTACAGGGTCAGGACACTGAAGCTTTCTTT
j_call: TRBJ2-2; d_call: TRBD2; v_call: TRBV27; clone_size: -; cdr3_aa: CASSAGRRNTGELFF; cdr3_nt: TGTGCCAGCAGTGCCGGGAGGAGGAACACCGGGGAGCTGTTTTTT
j_call: TRBJ1-2; d_call: -; v_call: TRBV6-1; clone_size: once; cdr3_aa: CASRYRPYGYTF; cdr3_nt: TGTGCCAGCAGGTACAGGCCTTATGGCTACACCTTC
j_call: TRBJ1-4; d_call: -; v_call: TRBV28; clone_size: once; cdr3_aa: CASSPPQRVNEKLFF; cdr3_nt: TGTGCCAGCAGTCCCCCCCAGAGGGTTAATGAAAAACTGTTTTTT
j_call: TRBJ1-1; d_call: -; v_call: TRBV29-1; clone_size: -; cdr3_aa: CSGSKAGPNTEAFF; cdr3_nt: TGCAGCGGCTCGAAGGCAGGACCGAACACTGAAGCTTTCTTT